A selection of T cell receptor beta chains follows, all from one sample in a study of blood T cells in healthy people across ages. One entry per CDR3 protein results from TCRdb running MiXCR on the 5' RACE reads. The sample yields fewer than 600,000 distinct CDR3 sequences, roughly a quarter seen once. This sample also belongs to another study, concerning T cells of mothers and their children.

The sample was blood. Receptor source: a boy aged 2 to 9 in good health. Each CDR3 is given with its conserved first and last residue. Fields, in order: clone size, D gene, V gene, J gene, CDR3 DNA, CDR3 protein. A D gene is named only where the DNA matches it firmly. Expanded clones are given a class, and other clones once, few, many or no size at all.

clone size: few; D gene: -; V gene: TRBV20-1; J gene: TRBJ2-3; CDR3 DNA: TGCAGTACCAATTGGGCTCGTGGGACAGATACGCAGTATTTT; CDR3 protein: CSTNWARGTDTQYF
clone size: -; D gene: -; V gene: TRBV25-1; J gene: TRBJ2-5; CDR3 DNA: TGTGCCAGCAGTGGGGGGATGCCGGAGGAGACCCAGTACTTC; CDR3 protein: CASSGGMPEETQYF
clone size: few; D gene: TRBD2; V gene: TRBV12-3/TRBV12-4; J gene: TRBJ2-2; CDR3 DNA: TGTGCCGACACACTAGCGGGAGGGACCGGGGAGCTGTTTTTT; CDR3 protein: CADTLAGGTGELFF
clone size: -; D gene: -; V gene: TRBV12-3/TRBV12-4; J gene: TRBJ1-5; CDR3 DNA: TGTGCCAGCCGCCAGGGAGGAGGCAATCAGCCCCAGCATTTT; CDR3 protein: CASRQGGGNQPQHF
clone size: few; D gene: TRBD1; V gene: TRBV5-1; J gene: TRBJ2-1; CDR3 DNA: TGCGCCACCCTGACAGGGAGCTCCTACAATGAGCAGTTCTTC; CDR3 protein: CATLTGSSYNEQFF
clone size: -; D gene: -; V gene: TRBV4-1; J gene: TRBJ2-3; CDR3 DNA: TGCGCCAGCAGTAAGGAAAGCACAGATACGCAGTATTTT; CDR3 protein: CASSKESTDTQYF
clone size: -; D gene: -; V gene: TRBV7-9; J gene: TRBJ1-4; CDR3 DNA: TGTGCCAGCAGCCAGGGACCGATTAATGAAAAACTGTTTTTT; CDR3 protein: CASSQGPINEKLFF
clone size: -; D gene: -; V gene: TRBV25-1; J gene: TRBJ1-3; CDR3 DNA: TGTGCCAGCAGTGTAAATGCCAAAGGAGGAAACACCATATATTTT; CDR3 protein: CASSVNAKGGNTIYF
clone size: many; D gene: -; V gene: TRBV29-1; J gene: TRBJ2-5; CDR3 DNA: TGCAGCGTTAAGGGCTACTCAGAGACCCAGTACTTC; CDR3 protein: CSVKGYSETQYF
clone size: -; D gene: TRBD1; V gene: TRBV20-1; J gene: TRBJ2-7; CDR3 DNA: TGCAGTGCTTCAGACAGGGGCCACGAGCAGTACTTC; CDR3 protein: CSASDRGHEQYF
clone size: -; D gene: TRBD1; V gene: TRBV6-6; J gene: TRBJ1-4; CDR3 DNA: TGTGCCAGCAGTACCGCGACAGGGGATGAAAAACTGTTTTTT; CDR3 protein: CASSTATGDEKLFF
clone size: few; D gene: TRBD2; V gene: TRBV9; J gene: TRBJ2-5; CDR3 DNA: TGTGCCAGCAGCGTATTATCGGGGGGAGAGCAGTACTTC; CDR3 protein: CASSVLSGGEQYF
clone size: few; D gene: TRBD2; V gene: TRBV12-3/TRBV12-4; J gene: TRBJ2-1; CDR3 DNA: TGTGCCAGCAGTTTACGACTAGCGGGAGAGGTTGAGCAGTTCTTC; CDR3 protein: CASSLRLAGEVEQFF
clone size: -; D gene: -; V gene: TRBV9; J gene: TRBJ2-1; CDR3 DNA: TGTGCCAGCAGCGCTGTTACAAGCTCCTACAATGAGCAGTTCTTC; CDR3 protein: CASSAVTSSYNEQFF
clone size: -; D gene: -; V gene: TRBV12-3/TRBV12-4; J gene: TRBJ2-5; CDR3 DNA: TGTGCCAGCAGTTCAAGACTCCAAGAGGCCCAGTACTTC; CDR3 protein: CASSSRLQEAQYF
clone size: -; D gene: -; V gene: TRBV7-2; J gene: TRBJ1-2; CDR3 DNA: TGTGCCAGCAGATCCCTAGGGGTTGAGGGCTGCACCTTC; CDR3 protein: CASRSLGVEGCTF
clone size: -; D gene: TRBD2; V gene: TRBV5-1; J gene: TRBJ2-3; CDR3 DNA: TGCGCCAGCAGCTTTAGCGGGACACAGGATACGCAGTATTTT; CDR3 protein: CASSFSGTQDTQYF
clone size: many; D gene: -; V gene: TRBV6-5; J gene: TRBJ2-2; CDR3 DNA: TGTGCCAGCCGTACTGGGACTAACACCGGGGAGCTGTTTTTT; CDR3 protein: CASRTGTNTGELFF
clone size: few; D gene: TRBD1; V gene: TRBV7-3; J gene: TRBJ2-3; CDR3 DNA: TGTGCCAGCAGCCAGACAGGGGCCGGTGATACGCAGTATTTT; CDR3 protein: CASSQTGAGDTQYF
clone size: few; D gene: -; V gene: TRBV7-6; J gene: TRBJ1-2; CDR3 DNA: TGTGCCAGCAGCTTAGATTGGCAGGGGCATGGCTACACCTTC; CDR3 protein: CASSLDWQGHGYTF
clone size: -; D gene: TRBD2; V gene: TRBV20-1; J gene: TRBJ2-4; CDR3 DNA: TGCAGTGTGGGACTAGCGGGAGCCAAAAACATTCAGTACTTC; CDR3 protein: CSVGLAGAKNIQYF
clone size: -; D gene: TRBD1; V gene: TRBV29-1; J gene: TRBJ2-7; CDR3 DNA: TGCAGCGTTGTATGGACAGGGAGCTCCTACGAGCAGTACTTC; CDR3 protein: CSVVWTGSSYEQYF
clone size: -; D gene: -; V gene: TRBV7-6; J gene: TRBJ2-5; CDR3 DNA: TGTGCCAGCAGCTTAGGCGGGGCTGGGTCAGAGACCCAGTACTTC; CDR3 protein: CASSLGGAGSETQYF
clone size: few; D gene: TRBD2; V gene: TRBV6-5; J gene: TRBJ2-7; CDR3 DNA: TGTGCCAGCAGTTTGGGACTAGCCAACGAGCAGTACTTC; CDR3 protein: CASSLGLANEQYF
clone size: few; D gene: -; V gene: TRBV29-1; J gene: TRBJ2-3; CDR3 DNA: TGCAGCGTTGCCTACGATACGCAGTATTTT; CDR3 protein: CSVAYDTQYF
clone size: -; D gene: TRBD1; V gene: TRBV10-3; J gene: TRBJ2-3; CDR3 DNA: TGTGCCAGCTCGACAGGGTCTACGACAGATACGCAGTATTTT; CDR3 protein: CASSTGSTTDTQYF
clone size: once; D gene: -; V gene: TRBV20-1; J gene: TRBJ2-1; CDR3 DNA: TGCAGTGCTAGAAGGGCCAGCTCCTACAATGAGCAGTTCTTC; CDR3 protein: CSARRASSYNEQFF
clone size: -; D gene: -; V gene: TRBV12-3/TRBV12-4; J gene: TRBJ1-2; CDR3 DNA: TGTGCCAGCAGTTTTGCAGGGTTCTTCTATGGCTACACCTTC; CDR3 protein: CASSFAGFFYGYTF
clone size: -; D gene: TRBD2; V gene: TRBV2; J gene: TRBJ2-7; CDR3 DNA: TGTGCCAGCAGTGAAGAGCTAGCGGCTTACGAGCAGTACTTC; CDR3 protein: CASSEELAAYEQYF
clone size: few; D gene: -; V gene: TRBV9; J gene: TRBJ1-4; CDR3 DNA: TGTGCCAGCAGCGTAGGGCAGTCAGCAACTAATGAAAAACTGTTTTTT; CDR3 protein: CASSVGQSATNEKLFF
clone size: -; D gene: -; V gene: TRBV7-9; J gene: TRBJ2-1; CDR3 DNA: TGTGCCAGCAGCCGGGGCGGGTTGAGTAAGAATGAGCAGTTCTTC; CDR3 protein: CASSRGGLSKNEQFF
clone size: -; D gene: -; V gene: TRBV12-3/TRBV12-4; J gene: TRBJ1-2; CDR3 DNA: TGTGCCAGCAGTTTAGCGTCAGGGCCCCTTGGGGATGGCTACACCTTC; CDR3 protein: CASSLASGPLGDGYTF
clone size: few; D gene: TRBD2; V gene: TRBV5-6; J gene: TRBJ2-3; CDR3 DNA: TGTGCCAGCAGCTTGGCCCTTGGTTCTAGCGGGTACCTTCTAGATACGCAGTATTTT; CDR3 protein: CASSLALGSSGYLLDTQYF
clone size: few; D gene: TRBD1; V gene: TRBV12-5; J gene: TRBJ2-1; CDR3 DNA: TGTGCTAGTGGTCTTAACAGGGGGCGCGACAATGAGCAGTTCTTC; CDR3 protein: CASGLNRGRDNEQFF
clone size: -; D gene: -; V gene: TRBV7-9; J gene: TRBJ1-1; CDR3 DNA: TGTGCCAGCAGCCTTTTGAGGATGAACACTGAAGCTTTCTTT; CDR3 protein: CASSLLRMNTEAFF
clone size: few; D gene: -; V gene: TRBV7-2; J gene: TRBJ2-5; CDR3 DNA: TGTGCCAGCAGCGCGCGGACTTACCAAGAGACCCAGTACTTC; CDR3 protein: CASSARTYQETQYF
clone size: -; D gene: -; V gene: TRBV3-1; J gene: TRBJ2-3; CDR3 DNA: TGTGCCAGCAGCCGAGGGAGGACCACAGATACGCAGTATTTT; CDR3 protein: CASSRGRTTDTQYF
clone size: few; D gene: -; V gene: TRBV11-2; J gene: TRBJ2-2; CDR3 DNA: TGTGCCAGCAGTAGTTCAATAACCGGTCGGATCGGGGAGCTGTTTTTT; CDR3 protein: CASSSSITGRIGELFF
clone size: -; D gene: -; V gene: TRBV11-2; J gene: TRBJ2-1; CDR3 DNA: TGTGCCAGCAGCTTACCCCCGGACCTGGGGAAGGGGGCCTACAATGAGCAGTTCTTC; CDR3 protein: CASSLPPDLGKGAYNEQFF
clone size: -; D gene: -; V gene: TRBV18; J gene: TRBJ1-5; CDR3 DNA: TGTGCCAGCTCAGCAGGGAATAATCAGCCCCAGCATTTT; CDR3 protein: CASSAGNNQPQHF
clone size: -; D gene: -; V gene: TRBV20-1; J gene: TRBJ2-5; CDR3 DNA: TGCAGTAAAATTAGTACTAGTGAGGAGACCCAGTACTTC; CDR3 protein: CSKISTSEETQYF
clone size: -; D gene: TRBD1; V gene: TRBV15; J gene: TRBJ1-1; CDR3 DNA: TGTGCCACCAGCACCCTTAGGGGGCCGTGGGGCACTGAAGCTTTCTTT; CDR3 protein: CATSTLRGPWGTEAFF
clone size: many; D gene: -; V gene: TRBV25-1; J gene: TRBJ2-7; CDR3 DNA: TGTGCCAGCAGTGTCGGACTGGCCTACGAGCAGTACTTC; CDR3 protein: CASSVGLAYEQYF
clone size: -; D gene: TRBD2; V gene: TRBV7-9; J gene: TRBJ2-3; CDR3 DNA: TGTGCCAGCAGCTTAGCATCTACTAGCGGAAGCACAGATACGCAGTATTTT; CDR3 protein: CASSLASTSGSTDTQYF
clone size: -; D gene: TRBD1; V gene: TRBV20-1; J gene: TRBJ2-7; CDR3 DNA: TGCAGTGCTAGAGATTTCGGTCAGGGGGCATACGAGCAGTACTTC; CDR3 protein: CSARDFGQGAYEQYF
clone size: few; D gene: TRBD1; V gene: TRBV5-1; J gene: TRBJ1-6; CDR3 DNA: TGCGCCAGCAGCTCACAGACAGGGGGCACCGGTACACCCCTCCACTTT; CDR3 protein: CASSSQTGGTGTPLHF
clone size: few; D gene: -; V gene: TRBV5-1; J gene: TRBJ2-3; CDR3 DNA: TGCGCCAGCAGCTTGTGGGGGGGCTCCACAGATACGCAGTATTTT; CDR3 protein: CASSLWGGSTDTQYF
clone size: few; D gene: -; V gene: TRBV7-2; J gene: TRBJ2-7; CDR3 DNA: TGTGCCAGCGGGGGTACGGGGACATACTCCTACGAGCAGTACTTC; CDR3 protein: CASGGTGTYSYEQYF
clone size: few; D gene: TRBD2; V gene: TRBV11-1; J gene: TRBJ2-7; CDR3 DNA: TGTGCCAGCAGCTATGACTCAGGGGCTGGAGCGGGAGTACTGGTCTACGAGCAGTACTTC; CDR3 protein: CASSYDSGAGAGVLVYEQYF
clone size: -; D gene: TRBD2; V gene: TRBV10-3; J gene: TRBJ2-1; CDR3 DNA: TGTGCCATCAGCGCGGAAGCGGGAGGGTCCAATGAGCAGTTCTTC; CDR3 protein: CAISAEAGGSNEQFF
clone size: few; D gene: TRBD1; V gene: TRBV25-1; J gene: TRBJ2-1; CDR3 DNA: TGTGCCAGCAGTAACAGGGGTCAGCTGACGCAGTTCTTC; CDR3 protein: CASSNRGQLTQFF
clone size: -; D gene: TRBD1; V gene: TRBV5-7; J gene: TRBJ2-7; CDR3 DNA: TGTGCCAGCAGCCCGGACAGGGGTCCCTCCTACGAGCAGTACTTC; CDR3 protein: CASSPDRGPSYEQYF
clone size: few; D gene: TRBD2; V gene: TRBV3-1; J gene: TRBJ2-7; CDR3 DNA: TGTGCCAGCAGCCAGGAGAATAGCGGGATAACTTCCTACGAGCAGTACTTC; CDR3 protein: CASSQENSGITSYEQYF
clone size: -; D gene: -; V gene: TRBV13; J gene: TRBJ1-6; CDR3 DNA: TGTGCCAGCAGCCGTCATTCACCCCTCCACTTT; CDR3 protein: CASSRHSPLHF
clone size: few; D gene: -; V gene: TRBV6-2/TRBV6-3; J gene: TRBJ2-5; CDR3 DNA: TGTGCCAGCAGTTATTCCTCCCGGGCCGTCCAAGAGACCCAGTACTTC; CDR3 protein: CASSYSSRAVQETQYF
clone size: -; D gene: TRBD1; V gene: TRBV5-6; J gene: TRBJ2-4; CDR3 DNA: TGTGCCAGCAGCTCCAGGGACAGGATTACTCAGTACTTC; CDR3 protein: CASSSRDRITQYF
clone size: -; D gene: TRBD2; V gene: TRBV29-1; J gene: TRBJ2-7; CDR3 DNA: TGCAGCGTCTCCTCGGGGGGGGAGAAATACGAGCAGTACTTC; CDR3 protein: CSVSSGGEKYEQYF